These 29 T cell receptor beta chains were sequenced from one sample in a study of T cells in localized non-small cell lung cancer. Assay: immunoSEQ multiplex PCR; the TCRdb copy retains only in-frame clones and omits some. The table records 5,000 to 7,000 clones, roughly 28% of them present only once. Sequences were derived from lung tumor tissue, sampled before any cancer treatment. These TCRs come from a female donor older than 55 with stage I lung adenocarcinoma.

This clone has just a few counts. This chain joins TRBV10-3 and TRBJ1-3, with 7 nucleotides matching TRBD1. V trimming: 7 bases; J trimming: 4 bases; junction bases outside the gene matches: 4. This CDR3 comprises 13 residues. The germline V gene encodes CDR1 ENHRY and CDR2 SYGVKD. The CDR3, as DNA: TGTGCCATCACCAGGGGGGAAGGAAACACCATATATTTT. This encodes CAITRGEGNTIYF.

A few counts support this clone. The V call is TRBV28, the J call TRBJ2-7; D is perhaps TRBD1 (5 bases). CDR3 length: 16 residues. Germline V gene lookup returns CDR1 MDHEN and CDR2 SYDVKM. V was cut by 2 bases and J by 5 bases, with 19 bases left in between. The CDR3 is CASSLKVEAGYHEQYF. For the CDR3, the DNA is TGTGCCAGCAGTTTAAAGGTAGAGGCAGGGTACCACGAGCAGTACTTC.

This chain links TRBV18 with TRBJ2-7; 13 nucleotides match TRBD2. V trimming: 4 bases; J trimming: 5 bases; junction bases outside the gene matches: 5. The CDR3 runs 15 residues. The germline gives CDR1 KGHSH, CDR2 LQKENI. The CDR3 coding sequence is TGTGCCAGCTCACTTTCGACTAGCGGGGGGCACGAGCAGTACTTC. It translates to CASSLSTSGGHEQYF. The full variable domain, completed using reference TRBV18 and TRBJ2-7, is NAGVMQNPRHLVRRRGQEARLRCSPMKGHSHVYWYRQLPEEGLKFMVYLQKENIIDESGMPKERFSAEFPKEGPSILRIQQVVRGDSAAYFCASSLSTSGGHEQYFGPGTRLTVT.

V gene TRBV19 combines with J gene TRBJ2-5, with 8 bases matching TRBD1. The CDR3 loop spans 14 amino acids. Germline CDR1 reads LNHDA; CDR2 reads SQIVND (reference sequence). The J segment lost 5 bases and the V segment lost 3 bases, leaving 5 bases of the junction unmatched. CDR3 sequence reads: CASSIGQGSETQYF. CDR3 coding DNA: TGTGCCAGTAGTATTGGACAGGGATCGGAGACCCAGTACTTC.

The rearrangement joins TRBV9 to TRBJ2-7, with no clear D. From germline, CDR1 is SGDLS and CDR2 YYNGEE. The CDR3 is 14 amino acids. V gave up 0 bases and J gave up 3 bases, with 10 bases separating them. The DNA of the CDR3 is TGTGCCAGCAGCGTAGCTCCGGGTCACTACGAGCAGTACTTC. Translation: CASSVAPGHYEQYF.

The chain uses TRBV19 and TRBJ2-5; 11 bases match TRBD2. The germline gives CDR1 LNHDA, CDR2 SQIVND (reference sequence). The CDR3 has 18 residues. The trim removed 2 bases at V and 2 bases at J, leaving 10 bases unmatched. CDR3 bases: TGTGCCAGTAGTATATCTAGCGGGGGGACATACGTACAAGAGACCCAGTACTTC. Translated, it gives CASSISSGGTYVQETQYF. The whole variable domain, filled in from reference TRBV19 and TRBJ2-5, reads DGGITQSPKYLFRKEGQNVTLSCEQNLNHDAMYWYRQDPGQGLRLIYYSQIVNDFQKGDIAEGYSVSREKKESFPLTVTSAQKNPTAFYLCASSISSGGTYVQETQYFGPGTRLLVL.

A few counts support this clone. The chain has TRBV11-3 and TRBJ2-6; D gene uncertain. Germline V lookup: CDR1 SGHNT, CDR2 YENEEA. Trimming took off 5 bases at V and 4 bases at J, with 15 bases between the two ends. This CDR3 is built from 16 residues. CDR3 amino acids: CASSQVGLYGANVLTF. The CDR3 DNA sequence: TGTGCCAGCAGCCAAGTAGGGCTGTACGGGGCCAACGTCCTGACTTTC.

This clone showed up just a few times. V gene TRBV11-3 combines with J gene TRBJ2-1; 9 positions agree with TRBD1. After removal of 3 bases from V and 5 bases from J, the junction contained 2 bases not matched to a gene. This CDR3 is built from 14 residues. Germline values: CDR1 SGHNT, CDR2 YENEEA. The CDR3 loop is CASSLWDRDNEQFF. CDR3 bases: TGTGCCAGCAGCTTGTGGGACAGGGACAATGAGCAGTTCTTC.

This clone is termed medium-sized. The rearrangement joins TRBV9 to TRBJ1-3; D remains unclear. The germline V gene encodes CDR1 SGDLS and CDR2 YYNGEE. This CDR3 is 14 amino acids long. Trimming left V 0 bases short and J 4 bases short, with 8 bases between. This CDR3 is CASSVAYLGNTIYF. The CDR3 nucleotides are TGTGCCAGCAGCGTAGCCTACCTGGGAAACACCATATATTTT.

V gene TRBV19 combines with J gene TRBJ2-7; no clear D gene. CDR1 is LNHDA, CDR2 SQIVND, per germline (reference sequence). The germline V and J ends were trimmed by 0 bases and 0 bases, with 9 bases remaining between them. This CDR3 has 15 amino acids. The CDR3 protein is CASSIDPRPSYEQYF. DNA for the CDR3: TGTGCCAGTAGTATAGATCCCAGACCCTCCTACGAGCAGTACTTC.

The CDR3 loop reads CASIQGNTIYF. DNA for the CDR3: TGTGCCAGTATACAAGGAAACACCATATATTTT. The V and J genes are TRBV19 and TRBJ1-3; no clear D. Germline CDR1 LNHDA, CDR2 SQIVND (reference sequence). The CDR3 runs to 11 residues. Trimming took 7 bases from V and 4 from J, leaving 5 bases between them.

The chain uses TRBV14 and TRBJ1-3; 9 positions match TRBD1. Germline lookup yields CDR1 SGHDN and CDR2 FVKESK. The CDR3 extends over 16 amino acids. V was clipped by 0 bases and J by 7 bases; unmatched bases: 7. The CDR3 spells CASSQDRRTGDNTIYF. The CDR3 coding sequence is TGTGCCAGCAGCCAAGATCGAAGGACAGGGGACAACACCATATATTTT.

This clone was seen more than once but under ten times. The chain links TRBV11-3 to TRBJ2-5, with 12 bases lining up with TRBD2. This CDR3 spans 15 amino acids. Germline V lookup: CDR1 SGHNT, CDR2 YENEEA. After removal of 7 bases from V and 5 bases from J, the junction contained 8 bases not matched to a gene. The CDR3 DNA reads TGTGCCAGCAACAATGGAGGACTAGCGGGGGAGACCCAGTACTTC. Translation: CASNNGGLAGETQYF.

Notes on this clone: At one end the junction does not follow the germline gene, possibly because of a read error. The rearrangement joins TRBV11-3 to TRBJ2-7; D gene uncertain. Germline loops: CDR1 SGHNT, CDR2 YENEEA. CDR3 length: 14 amino acids. CDR3 coding DNA: TGTGCCAGAAGCTTAGAGCCCAACTCCTACGAGCAGTACTTC. Amino acids: CARSLEPNSYEQYF.

This rearrangement joins TRBV6-1 to TRBJ1-4; D gene ambiguous. V lost 0 bases to trimming and J lost 7 bases, with 15 bases between them. Germline CDR1 reads MNHNS; CDR2 reads SASEGT. The CDR3 consists of 16 residues. Here the CDR3 DNA reads TGTGCCAGCAGTGAAGCGGGAACGGGGTTTGGTGAAAAACTGTTTTTT. This sequence encodes CASSEAGTGFGEKLFF.

Only a few counts were recorded for this clone. V usage is TRBV6-8 and J usage is TRBJ1-1; D not certain. This CDR3 has 13 residues. Germline V CDR1 and CDR2: MNHGY, SAAAGT. V dropped 7 bases and J dropped 3 bases, with 12 bases sitting between them. The DNA of the CDR3 is TGTGCCAGCAAGACATTTAGAGACACTGAAGCTTTCTTT. As protein: CASKTFRDTEAFF.

In its sample, this clone was seen a few times. This rearrangement joins TRBV11-3 to TRBJ2-6; D not resolved. Trimming shortened V by 2 bases and J by 1 base, and 6 bases separated the two germline ends. This CDR3 spans 15 amino acids. Germline loops: CDR1 SGHNT, CDR2 YENEEA. The CDR3 bases are TGTGCCAGCAGCTTATCAACGTCTGGGGCCAACGTCCTGACTTTC. This sequence encodes CASSLSTSGANVLTF.

This rearrangement joins TRBV29-1 to TRBJ2-5, with TRBD1 matching 7 bases. V lost 7 bases, J lost 5 bases, and 7 bases stayed unmatched. The CDR3 extends over 12 amino acids. CDR1 is SQVTM, CDR2 ANQGSEA, per germline. The CDR3 is CSGGTETETQYF. As DNA, the CDR3 is TGCAGCGGGGGGACAGAAACGGAGACCCAGTACTTC.

This clone was observed a handful of times. The chain links TRBV12-2 to TRBJ2-7. TRBV12-2 is noted as a pseudogene. The CDR3 extends over 14 amino acids. As DNA, the CDR3 is TGTGCAAGTCGCTTATTAGGGGGGCTCTACGAGCAGTACTTC. Its translation: CASRLLGGLYEQYF.

The J gene is TRBJ1-2, the V gene TRBV30; D perhaps matches TRBD1 (5 bases). Trimming stripped 8 bases from V and 4 bases from J, with 17 bases between. Germline assignment: CDR1 GTSNPN and CDR2 SVGIG (reference sequence). This CDR3 comprises 13 residues. The CDR3 DNA is TGTGCCGCCCCGGGGCTCAGACTCTATGGCTACACCTTC. Residues: CAAPGLRLYGYTF.

As DNA, the CDR3 is TGTGCCAGCAGCCAACTAGCGGGGGGGGAGACCCAGTACTTC. It translates to CASSQLAGGETQYF. This chain joins TRBV14 and TRBJ2-5; 12 nucleotides agree with TRBD2. The trim removed 2 bases at V and 5 bases at J, leaving 0 bases unmatched. Per germline, CDR1 SGHDN and CDR2 FVKESK. This CDR3 has 14 amino acids.

The chain has TRBV15 and TRBJ2-3, with D unresolved. V was trimmed by 0 bases and J by 6 bases, leaving 10 bases between them. The CDR3 runs to 14 residues. In germline, CDR1 is LNHNV, CDR2 YYDKDF (reference sequence). CDR3 protein: CATSREETRDTQYF. DNA of the CDR3: TGTGCCACCAGCAGAGAAGAGACCCGGGATACGCAGTATTTT. Drawing the rest from reference TRBV15 and TRBJ2-3, the complete variable domain is DAMVIQNPRYQVTQFGKPVTLSCSQTLNHNVMYWYQQKSSQAPKLLFHYYDKDFNNEADTPDNFQSRRPNTSFCFLDIRSPGLGDTAMYLCATSREETRDTQYFGPGTRLTVL.

This clone was recorded a few times. The gene calls are TRBV7-1 and TRBJ2-5, with 7 bases fitting TRBD2. TRBV7-1 is identified as an open reading frame with a role that is uncertain. V shed 5 bases and J 4 bases; nucleotides not matched to a gene: 7. The CDR3 length is 14 residues. CDR3 region: CASSAFGEGETQYF. DNA of the CDR3: TGTGCCAGCAGCGCCTTTGGGGAGGGAGAGACCCAGTACTTC.

This clone appeared a few times. DNA for the CDR3: TGTGCCAGCAGCCAAGCCGGAGGGAGGACTGAAGCTTTCTTT. Its protein product is CASSQAGGRTEAFF. The chain is built from TRBV14 and TRBJ1-1; D is ambiguous. The CDR3 has 14 amino acids. V was pared by 1 base and J by 5 bases, with 11 bases between. Germline values: CDR1 SGHDN, CDR2 FVKESK.

The V and J genes are TRBV7-6 and TRBJ2-1, with D perhaps being TRBD1 or TRBD2 (5 bases each). V was shortened by 4 bases and J by 7 bases, with 17 bases between the two germline ends. CDR1 and CDR2 from the germline V gene are SGHVS and FNYEAQ. The CDR3 sequence is 15 residues long. As DNA, the CDR3 is TGTGCCAGCAGCTCCGGGAAGGGGACGGTTAATGAGCAGTTCTTC. Translated, it gives CASSSGKGTVNEQFF.

The chain has TRBV19 and TRBJ2-3; TRBD1 matches 7 bases. Per the germline V gene, CDR1 is LNHDA and CDR2 is SQIVND (reference sequence). Unmatched junction bases numbered 6, after V lost 0 bases and J lost 3 bases. CDR3 size: 16 residues. The DNA of the CDR3 is TGTGCCAGTAGTATAGATGGACAGGTTGGGACAGATACGCAGTATTTT. It encodes CASSIDGQVGTDTQYF.

This clone occurred a few times. This chain uses TRBV30 with TRBJ2-3, with D perhaps TRBD2 (6 bases). Germline V gene lookup returns CDR1 GTSNPN and CDR2 SVGIG (reference sequence). CDR3 length: 15 amino acids. V was trimmed by 2 bases and J by 6 bases, leaving 18 bases between them. Here the CDR3 reads CAWSTKGQGGDTQYF. In DNA form, the CDR3 reads TGTGCCTGGAGTACCAAGGGGCAGGGAGGCGATACGCAGTATTTT.

This rearrangement joins TRBV19 to TRBJ1-2; 7 bases are shared with TRBD1. The CDR3 extends over 16 amino acids. Germline loops: CDR1 LNHDA, CDR2 SQIVND (reference sequence). The V segment lost 4 bases and the J segment 6 bases; nucleotides outside the gene matches: 14. CDR3 amino acids: CASSKRQGEIGDGYTF. The CDR3 nucleotides read TGTGCCAGTAGTAAAAGACAGGGAGAGATTGGGGATGGCTACACCTTC.

This rearrangement joins TRBV11-3 to TRBJ1-1, with D possibly matching TRBD1 (5 bases). The CDR3 has 15 residues. Germline values: CDR1 SGHNT, CDR2 YENEEA. V lost 4 bases, J lost 0 bases, and 12 bases lay in between. DNA for the CDR3: TGTGCCAGCAGCTCAGGGCGTCCCATGAACACTGAAGCTTTCTTT. Amino acids: CASSSGRPMNTEAFF.